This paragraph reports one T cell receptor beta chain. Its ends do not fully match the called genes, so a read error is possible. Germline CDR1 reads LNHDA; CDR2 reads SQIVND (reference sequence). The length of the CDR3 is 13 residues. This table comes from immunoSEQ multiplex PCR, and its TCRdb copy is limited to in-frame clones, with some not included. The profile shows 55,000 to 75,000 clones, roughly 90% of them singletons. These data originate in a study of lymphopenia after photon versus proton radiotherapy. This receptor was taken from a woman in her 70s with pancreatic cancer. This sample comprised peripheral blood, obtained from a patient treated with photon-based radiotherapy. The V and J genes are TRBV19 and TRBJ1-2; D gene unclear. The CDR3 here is CASSSTENYGYTF. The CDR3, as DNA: TGTGCCAGTAGTTCGACTGAGAACTACGGCTACACCTTC. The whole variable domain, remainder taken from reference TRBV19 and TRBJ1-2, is DGGITQSPKYLFRKEGQNVTLSCEQNLNHDAMYWYRQDPGQGLRLIYYSQIVNDFQKGDIAEGYSVSREKKESFPLTVTSAQKNPTAFYLCASSSTENYGYTFGSGTRLTVV.